This T cell receptor beta chain was profiled in a study of blood T cells in healthy people across ages. Study-level results: Relative to aged donors, long-lived donors carried more naive CD4+ cells and displayed higher diversity.

On this clonotype: The antigen remains unidentified.

Next came a second PCR, run for about 6 to 12 cycles, which used a sample-barcoded 5' primer along with a J-beta primer mix. TCRdb called the 5' RACE reads again in MiXCR, with one record for every CDR3 protein. This table has over 1.5 million distinct CDR3 sequences, just under 50% appearing once. This clonotype originated in a woman between 35 and 50 years old in good health. Sequencing input: blood.

This chain's CDR3 is CASSPGASGGDEQFF. CDR3 coding DNA: TGCGCCAGCAGCCCCGGGGCTAGCGGGGGAGATGAGCAGTTCTTC. The genes are TRBV5-1 and TRBJ2-1; 10 bases match TRBD2. Per the germline V gene, CDR1 is SGHRS and CDR2 is YFSETQ. Trimming at V came to 4 bases and at J to 8 bases, leaving 9 bases not matched to a gene. This CDR3 spans 15 amino acids.